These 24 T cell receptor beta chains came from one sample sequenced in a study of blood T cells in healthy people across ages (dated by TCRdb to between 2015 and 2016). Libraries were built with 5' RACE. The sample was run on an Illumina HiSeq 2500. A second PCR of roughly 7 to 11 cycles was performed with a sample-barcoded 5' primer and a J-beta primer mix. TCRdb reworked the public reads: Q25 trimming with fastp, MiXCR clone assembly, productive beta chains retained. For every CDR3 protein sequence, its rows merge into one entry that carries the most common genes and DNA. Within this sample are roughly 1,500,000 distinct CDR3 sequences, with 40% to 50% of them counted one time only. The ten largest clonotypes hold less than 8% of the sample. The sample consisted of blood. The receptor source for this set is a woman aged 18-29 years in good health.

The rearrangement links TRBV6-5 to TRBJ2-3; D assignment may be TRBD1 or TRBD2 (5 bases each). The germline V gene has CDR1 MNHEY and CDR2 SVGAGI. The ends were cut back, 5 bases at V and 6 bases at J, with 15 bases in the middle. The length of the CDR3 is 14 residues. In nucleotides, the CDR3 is TGTGCCAGCAGTCTGGACTCCGCAGGGGATACGCAGTATTTT. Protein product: CASSLDSAGDTQYF.

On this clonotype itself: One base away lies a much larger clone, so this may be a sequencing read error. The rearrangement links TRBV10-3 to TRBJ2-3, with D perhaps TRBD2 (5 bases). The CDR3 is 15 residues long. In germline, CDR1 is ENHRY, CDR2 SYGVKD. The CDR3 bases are TGTGCCATCAGTGATGGTACAGCTAGCACAGATGCGCAGTATTTT. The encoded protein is CAISDGTASTDAQYF.

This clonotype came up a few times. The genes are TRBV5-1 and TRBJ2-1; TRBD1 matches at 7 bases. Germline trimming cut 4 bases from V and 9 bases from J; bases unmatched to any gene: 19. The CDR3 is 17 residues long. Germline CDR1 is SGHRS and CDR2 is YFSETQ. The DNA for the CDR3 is TGCGCCAGCAGCCCTTCAGGGGGTCAGACTGAGTACGGTGAGCAGTTCTTC. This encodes CASSPSGGQTEYGEQFF.

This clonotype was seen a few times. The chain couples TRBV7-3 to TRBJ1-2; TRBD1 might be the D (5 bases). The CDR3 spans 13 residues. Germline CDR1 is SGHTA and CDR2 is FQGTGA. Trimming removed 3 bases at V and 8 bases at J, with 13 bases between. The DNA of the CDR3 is TGTGCCAGCAGCTTCTCTGGTACAGGCGGCTACACCTTC. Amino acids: CASSFSGTGGYTF.

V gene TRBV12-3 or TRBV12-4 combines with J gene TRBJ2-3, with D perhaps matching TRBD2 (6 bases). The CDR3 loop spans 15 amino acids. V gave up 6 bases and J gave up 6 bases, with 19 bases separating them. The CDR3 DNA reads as TGTGCCAGCAGACCCGGGACTCCTCTCGGGGATACGCAGTATTTT. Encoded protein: CASRPGTPLGDTQYF.

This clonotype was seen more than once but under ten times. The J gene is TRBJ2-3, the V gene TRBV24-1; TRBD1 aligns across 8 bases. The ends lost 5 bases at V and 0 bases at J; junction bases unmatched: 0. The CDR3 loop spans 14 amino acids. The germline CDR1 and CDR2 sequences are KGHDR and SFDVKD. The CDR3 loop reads CATSGTGSTDTQYF. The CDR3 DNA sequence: TGTGCCACCAGTGGGACAGGGAGCACAGATACGCAGTATTTT.

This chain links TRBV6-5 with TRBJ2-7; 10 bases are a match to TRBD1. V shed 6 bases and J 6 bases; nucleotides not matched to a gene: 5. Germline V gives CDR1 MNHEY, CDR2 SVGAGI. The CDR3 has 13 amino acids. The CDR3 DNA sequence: TGTGCCAGCAGCGCTGGACAGGGGGGCGAGCAGTACTTC. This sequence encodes CASSAGQGGEQYF.

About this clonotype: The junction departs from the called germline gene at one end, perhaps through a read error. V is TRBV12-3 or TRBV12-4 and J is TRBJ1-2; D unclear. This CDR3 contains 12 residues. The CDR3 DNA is TGTGCCAGCCAAGGATCCAGCTATGGCCACACCTTC. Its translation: CASQGSSYGHTF.

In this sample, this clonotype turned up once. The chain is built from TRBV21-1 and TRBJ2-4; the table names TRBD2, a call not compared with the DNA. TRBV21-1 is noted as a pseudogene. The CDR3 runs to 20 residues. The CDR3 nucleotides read TGTGCCAGCAGCAAAGCGCTAGGGATAGCGGGGGTTTTAGCCAAAAACATTCAGTACTTC. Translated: CASSKALGIAGVLAKNIQYF.

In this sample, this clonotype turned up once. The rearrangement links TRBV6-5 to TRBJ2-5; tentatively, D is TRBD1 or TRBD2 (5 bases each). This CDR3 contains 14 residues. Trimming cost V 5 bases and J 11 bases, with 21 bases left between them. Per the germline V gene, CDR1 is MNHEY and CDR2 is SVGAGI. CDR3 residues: CASSGTGKYNEQYF. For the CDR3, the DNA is TGTGCCAGCAGTGGGACCGGAAAATACAATGAGCAGTACTTC.

CDR3 residues: CASSPPAASGANVLTF. In DNA, the CDR3 is TGTGCCAGCTCACCACCGGCGGCGAGTGGGGCCAACGTCCTGACTTTC. The V call is TRBV18, the J call TRBJ2-6, with D hard to call. Germline loops: CDR1 KGHSH, CDR2 LQKENI. CDR3 length: 16 amino acids. Trimming removed 0 bases at V and 3 bases at J, with 9 bases between.

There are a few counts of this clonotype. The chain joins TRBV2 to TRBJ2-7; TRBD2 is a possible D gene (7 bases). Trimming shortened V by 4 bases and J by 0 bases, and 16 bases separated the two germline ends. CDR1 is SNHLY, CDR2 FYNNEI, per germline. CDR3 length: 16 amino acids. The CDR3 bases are TGTGCCAGCAGTGGGCCGGGGGCTAGCGGCTCCTACGAGCAGTACTTC. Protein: CASSGPGASGSYEQYF.

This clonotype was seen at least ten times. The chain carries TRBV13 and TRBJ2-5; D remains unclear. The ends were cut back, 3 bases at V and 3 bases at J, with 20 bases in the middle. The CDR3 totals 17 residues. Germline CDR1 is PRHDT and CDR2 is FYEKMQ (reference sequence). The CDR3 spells CASSLSLLGDTEETQYF. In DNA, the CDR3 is TGTGCCAGCAGCTTGTCGCTTTTAGGCGACACCGAAGAGACCCAGTACTTC. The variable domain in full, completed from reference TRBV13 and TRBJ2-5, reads AAGVIQSPRHLIKEKRETATLKCYPIPRHDTVYWYQQGPGQDPQFLISFYEKMQSDKGSIPDRFSAQQFSDYHSELNMSSLELGDSALYFCASSLSLLGDTEETQYFGPGTRLLVL.

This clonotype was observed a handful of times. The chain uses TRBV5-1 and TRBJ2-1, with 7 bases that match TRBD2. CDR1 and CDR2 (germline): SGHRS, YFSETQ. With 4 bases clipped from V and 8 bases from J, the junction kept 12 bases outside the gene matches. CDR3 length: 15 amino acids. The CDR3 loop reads CASSLRLAGDDEQFF. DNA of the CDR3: TGCGCCAGCAGCCTCAGACTGGCGGGAGACGATGAGCAGTTCTTC.

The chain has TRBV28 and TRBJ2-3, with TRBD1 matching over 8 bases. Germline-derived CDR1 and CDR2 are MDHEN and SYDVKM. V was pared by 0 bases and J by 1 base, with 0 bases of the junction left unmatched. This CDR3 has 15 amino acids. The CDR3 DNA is TGTGCCAGCAGTTTATGGGACAGGGGCACAGATACGCAGTATTTT. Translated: CASSLWDRGTDTQYF. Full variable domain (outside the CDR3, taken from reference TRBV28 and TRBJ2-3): DVKVTQSSRYLVKRTGEKVFLECVQDMDHENMFWYRQDPGLGLRLIYFSYDVKMKEKGDIPEGYSVSREKKERFSLILESASTNQTSMYLCASSLWDRGTDTQYFGPGTRLTVL.

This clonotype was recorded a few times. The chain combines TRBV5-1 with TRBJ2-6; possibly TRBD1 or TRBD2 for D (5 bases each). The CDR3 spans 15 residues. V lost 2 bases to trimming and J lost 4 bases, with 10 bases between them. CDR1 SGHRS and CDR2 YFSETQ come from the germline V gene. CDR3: CASSFDGTGANVLTF. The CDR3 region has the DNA TGCGCCAGCAGCTTTGATGGGACCGGGGCCAACGTCCTGACTTTC.

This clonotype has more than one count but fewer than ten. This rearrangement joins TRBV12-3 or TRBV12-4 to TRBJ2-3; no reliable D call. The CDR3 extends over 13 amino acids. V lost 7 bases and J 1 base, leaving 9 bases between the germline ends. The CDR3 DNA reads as TGTGCCAGCATGAGACGTGGCACAGATACGCAGTATTTT. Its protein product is CASMRRGTDTQYF.

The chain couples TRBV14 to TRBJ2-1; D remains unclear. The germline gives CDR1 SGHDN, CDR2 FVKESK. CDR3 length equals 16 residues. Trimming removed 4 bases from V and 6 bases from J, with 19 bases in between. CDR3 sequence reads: CASSREAGRTSNEQFF. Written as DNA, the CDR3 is TGTGCCAGCAGCCGCGAAGCCGGCAGGACCTCCAATGAGCAGTTCTTC. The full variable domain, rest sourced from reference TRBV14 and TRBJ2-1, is EAGVTQFPSHSVIEKGQTVTLRCDPISGHDNLYWYRRVMGKEIKFLLHFVKESKQDESGMPNNRFLAERTGGTYSTLKVQPAELEDSGVYFCASSREAGRTSNEQFFGPGTRLTVL.

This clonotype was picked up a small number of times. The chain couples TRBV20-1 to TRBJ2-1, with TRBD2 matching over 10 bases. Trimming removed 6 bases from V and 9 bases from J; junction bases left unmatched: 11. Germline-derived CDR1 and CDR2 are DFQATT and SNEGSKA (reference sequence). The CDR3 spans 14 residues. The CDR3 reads CSAPLGLAYLEQFF. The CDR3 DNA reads TGCAGTGCCCCACTGGGACTAGCGTATCTTGAGCAGTTCTTC.

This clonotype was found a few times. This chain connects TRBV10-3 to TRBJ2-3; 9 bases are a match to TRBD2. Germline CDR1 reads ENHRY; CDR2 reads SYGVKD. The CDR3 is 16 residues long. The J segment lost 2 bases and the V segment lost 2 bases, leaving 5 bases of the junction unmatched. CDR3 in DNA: TGTGCCATCAGTGAGGTTAGCGGGGGAGCCACAGATACGCAGTATTTT. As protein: CAISEVSGGATDTQYF.

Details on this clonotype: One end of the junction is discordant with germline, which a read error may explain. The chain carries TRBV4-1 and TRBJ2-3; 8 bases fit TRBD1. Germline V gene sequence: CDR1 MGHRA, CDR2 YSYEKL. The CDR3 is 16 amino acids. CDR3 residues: CASSPDRALSTETQYF. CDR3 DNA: TGCGCCAGCAGCCCGGACAGGGCCTTGTCCACAGAGACGCAGTATTTT.

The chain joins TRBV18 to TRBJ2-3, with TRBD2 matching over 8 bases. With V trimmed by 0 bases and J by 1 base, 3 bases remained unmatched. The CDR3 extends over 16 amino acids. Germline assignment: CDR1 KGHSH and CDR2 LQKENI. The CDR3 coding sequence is TGTGCCAGCTCACCACCGGAACTAGCGGGCACAGATACGCAGTATTTT. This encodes CASSPPELAGTDTQYF.

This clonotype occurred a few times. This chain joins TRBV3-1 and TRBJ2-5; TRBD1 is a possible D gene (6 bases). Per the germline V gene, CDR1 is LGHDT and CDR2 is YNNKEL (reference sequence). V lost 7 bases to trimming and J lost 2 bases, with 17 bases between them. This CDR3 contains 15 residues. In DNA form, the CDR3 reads TGTGCCAGCACCGACGGGGCCGGACAGCAAGAGACCCAGTACTTC. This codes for CASTDGAGQQETQYF.

The CDR3 sequence: CASRPRQGSSNQPQHF. As DNA, the CDR3 is TGTGCCAGCAGGCCCAGACAGGGGAGTAGCAATCAGCCCCAGCATTTT. The chain links TRBV6-1 to TRBJ1-5, with TRBD1 matching 8 bases. Per germline, CDR1 MNHNS and CDR2 SASEGT. J lost 0 bases, V lost 6 bases, and 7 bases had no gene match. CDR3 length: 16 residues.